One sample yielded the 25 T cell receptor beta chains listed below, sequenced in a study of Tregs in tolerant kidney transplant recipients. Sequencing used immunoSEQ multiplex PCR; TCRdb keeps in-frame clones, though not all of them. This listing includes some 15,000 clones. Mixed chimerism was transient after nonmyeloablative marrow transplants from related graft donors. The sequenced sample was CD8+ T cells from blood (PBMCs), obtained 6 months after the transplant. All receptors come from a human patient who received a combined kidney and bone marrow transplant. Some T cells may be graft donor cells.

The CDR3 protein is CSVRSPQAPDTEAFF. The covered CDR3 bases are TGCAGCGTTAGGTCACCCCAGGCGCCGGACACTGAA. The chain links TRBV29-1 to TRBJ1-1; unclear D gene. The read halts 3 residues ahead of the CDR3 end, with the missing end drawn from the germline J gene. Trimming took 5 bases from V and 3 from J, leaving 19 bases between them. Germline CDR1 reads SQVTM; CDR2 reads ANQGSEA. There are 15 residues in the CDR3.

Of note for this clone: The sequenced fragment ends 3 residues before the CDR3 boundary, so the rest is inferred from the germline J gene. V gene TRBV19 combines with J gene TRBJ2-7; 9 bases fit TRBD1. J was trimmed by 5 bases and V by 6 bases; bases with no gene match: 8. The CDR3 is made up of 14 amino acids. Per the germline V gene, CDR1 is LNHDA and CDR2 is SQIVND (reference sequence). This chain's CDR3 is CASRPGQGFNEQYF. The DNA read from the CDR3 is TGTGCCAGTAGGCCGGGACAGGGTTTCAACGAG.

On this clone: The read comes to an end 3 residues before the CDR3 does, leaving the germline J gene to fill in the end. The V gene is TRBV2, the J gene TRBJ2-5; 11 bases match TRBD2. The J segment lost 4 bases and the V segment lost 6 bases, leaving 4 bases of the junction unmatched. The CDR3 has 14 residues. Germline values: CDR1 SNHLY, CDR2 FYNNEI. CDR3 residues: CASRVLAGAETQYF. CDR3 bases read: TGTGCCAGCAGGGTACTAGCGGGGGCAGAGACC.

A word on this clone: The CDR3 end is not reached by the read, which stops 3 residues before it; the germline J gene fills it in. The gene calls are TRBV20-1 and TRBJ1-6; a possible D gene is TRBD1 (6 bases). CDR1 and CDR2 (germline): DFQATT, SNEGSKA (reference sequence). The CDR3 runs 13 residues. V was clipped by 5 bases and J by 7 bases, with 12 bases between them. The CDR3 is CSALDSENSPLHF. CDR3 bases read: TGCAGTGCTTTGGACAGCGAGAATTCACCC.

As to this clone: Read coverage stops 3 residues before the CDR3 terminus; the germline J gene supplies the remainder. The rearrangement joins TRBV7-9 to TRBJ2-7; no definite D call. The germline V gene encodes CDR1 SEHNR and CDR2 FQNEAQ (reference sequence). This CDR3 is built from 12 residues. Trimming removed 4 bases from V and 3 bases from J, with 7 bases in between. The sequenced CDR3 bases are TGTGCCAGCAGCTCACTGATCTACGAG. Translated: CASSSLIYE. The whole CDR3 region reads CASSSLIYEQYF.

As for this clone: The CDR3 extends 3 residues past the end of the read, so its final part is completed from the germline J gene. The V call is TRBV19, the J call TRBJ2-3; 12 nucleotides align to TRBD1. The CDR3 loop spans 15 amino acids. Germline assignment: CDR1 LNHDA and CDR2 SQIVND (reference sequence). The CDR3 protein is CASSRDRGPYQPQYF. The sequenced part of the CDR3 DNA is TGTGCCAGTAGTAGGGACAGGGGGCCCTATCAGCCG.

As to this clone: The read terminates 3 residues ahead of where the CDR3 ends, so the germline J gene completes it. This chain links TRBV14 with TRBJ2-3; tentatively, D is TRBD2 (6 bases). This CDR3 is built from 14 residues. Germline loops: CDR1 SGHDN, CDR2 FVKESK. The V gene lost 1 base and the J gene lost 6 bases, with 11 bases spanning the gap. CDR3 DNA, as far as it was read: TGTGCCAGCAGCCAAGCGGGACTGAGCGATACG. This translates into CASSQAGLSDT. The CDR3 in full is CASSQAGLSDTQYF.

Note on this clone: Read coverage stops 3 residues before the CDR3 terminus; the germline J gene supplies the remainder. This sequence joins TRBV7-9 and TRBJ2-4; 9 bases are shared with TRBD1. Germline V gene sequence: CDR1 SEHNR, CDR2 FQNEAQ (reference sequence). This CDR3 contains 15 residues. CDR3 in amino acids: CASSFMGQGRHGQYF. The sequenced CDR3 bases are TGTGCCAGCAGCTTTATGGGACAGGGAAGGCATGGT.

Points on this clone: The sequenced fragment ends 3 residues before the CDR3 boundary, so the rest is inferred from the germline J gene. V gene TRBV13 combines with J gene TRBJ2-7, with 12 nucleotides matching TRBD1. This CDR3 is 15 amino acids long. With V trimmed by 5 bases and J by 2 bases, 4 bases remained unmatched. The germline CDR1 and CDR2 sequences are PRHDT and FYEKMQ (reference sequence). CDR3 DNA (partial): TGTGCCAGCAGCCAAGGGACAGGGGGCACCTACGAG. Protein: CASSQGTGGTYE. The CDR3 in full is CASSQGTGGTYEQYF.

About this clone: The CDR3 end falls 3 residues outside the read, so it is completed with the germline J gene. The rearrangement joins TRBV5-4 to TRBJ2-1; 8 bases map to TRBD2. V lost 2 bases, J lost 0 bases, and 1 base stayed unmatched. Germline V lookup: CDR1 SGHNT, CDR2 YYREEE (reference sequence). This CDR3 is built from 15 residues. CDR3 loop: CASSFAGGSYNEQFF. The sequenced CDR3 bases are TGTGCCAGCAGCTTTGCGGGGGGCTCCTACAATGAG. Complete variable domain (other parts from reference TRBV5-4 and TRBJ2-1): ETGVTQSPTHLIKTRGQQVTLRCSSQSGHNTVSWYQQALGQGPQFIFQYYREEENGRGNFPPRFSGLQFPNYSSELNVNALELDDSALYLCASSFAGGSYNEQFFGPGTRLTVL.

Concerning this clone itself: The read falls 3 residues short of the CDR3 end, and the missing part is taken from the germline J gene. V usage is TRBV12-3 or TRBV12-4 and J usage is TRBJ2-7; maybe TRBD2 (6 bases). There are 12 residues in the CDR3. The germline V and J ends were trimmed by 8 bases and 2 bases, with 10 bases remaining between them. Incomplete CDR3 DNA: TGTGCCAGCGGGGACTTAACCTACGAG. It specifies CASGDLTYE. The full CDR3 protein is CASGDLTYEQYF.

A note on this clone: The CDR3 extends 3 residues past the end of the read, so its final part is completed from the germline J gene. The chain has TRBV29-1 and TRBJ1-1; 7 bases align to TRBD1. Germline V gives CDR1 SQVTM, CDR2 ANQGSEA. After removal of 3 bases from V and 6 bases from J, the junction contained 13 bases not matched to a gene. This CDR3 spans 15 amino acids. The CDR3 bases that were read are TGCAGCGTTGATAAGGGATACAGGGGTAGTGCTGAA. Its translation is CSVDKGYRGSAE. The whole CDR3 region reads CSVDKGYRGSAEAFF. The full variable domain, its missing parts supplied by reference TRBV29-1 and TRBJ1-1, is SAVISQKPSRDICQRGTSLTIQCQVDSQVTMMFWYRQQPGQSLTLIATANQGSEATYESGFVIDKFPISRPNLTFSTLTVSNMSPEDSSIYLCSVDKGYRGSAEAFFGQGTRLTVV.

Regarding this clone: The read falls 3 residues short of the CDR3 end, and the missing part is taken from the germline J gene. The J gene is TRBJ1-5, the V gene TRBV4-1; a possible D gene is TRBD1 (6 bases). The germline CDR1 and CDR2 sequences are MGHRA and YSYEKL. This CDR3 is 14 amino acids long. CDR3 DNA, as far as it was read: TGCGCCAGCAGCCAAGATAGGGGGGGACAACCC. Its protein is CASSQDRGGQP. The entire CDR3 protein reads CASSQDRGGQPQHF.

The covered CDR3 bases are TGTGCCAGCAGCTTCTGGCGGGGGTATTCGGATGAC. This codes for CASSFWRGYSDD. The CDR3 in full is CASSFWRGYSDDYTF. This sequence joins TRBV7-9 and TRBJ1-2; possible D gene TRBD1, 5 bases. The read ends 3 residues early relative to the CDR3; the germline J gene fills the gap. This CDR3 contains 15 residues. Germline V gives CDR1 SEHNR, CDR2 FQNEAQ (reference sequence).

Details on this clone: The read comes to an end 3 residues before the CDR3 does, leaving the germline J gene to fill in the end. This chain uses TRBV10-2 with TRBJ2-2, with D possibly matching TRBD1 (6 bases). The CDR3 has 11 amino acids. Germline-derived CDR1 and CDR2 are WSHSY and SAAADI. CDR3 bases read: TGCGCCAGCAGACAGGGCCCGGGG. Protein sequence: CASRQGPG. The entire CDR3 protein is CASRQGPGLFF.

CDR3 in amino acids: CASSLWGEWNSPLFF. The part of the CDR3 DNA that was read is TGTGCCAGCAGCTTGTGGGGCGAATGGAATTCACCG. This sequence joins TRBV5-4 and TRBJ2-2; maybe TRBD1 (5 bases). The read terminates 3 residues before the CDR3 end, so the remaining end is supplied by the germline J gene. Per the germline V gene, CDR1 is SGHNT and CDR2 is YYREEE (reference sequence). This CDR3 has 15 amino acids.

Points on this clone: The read stops 3 residues short of the end of the CDR3; the missing end is completed from the germline J gene. The genes are TRBV4-1 and TRBJ1-1, with a possible D match to TRBD1 (6 bases). This CDR3 spans 14 amino acids. In germline, CDR1 is MGHRA, CDR2 YSYEKL. V lost 4 bases and J lost 2, with 11 bases in between. The CDR3 protein is CASSPTGLNTEAFF. The part of the CDR3 DNA that was read is TGCGCCAGCAGCCCTACAGGGCTTAACACTGAA.

Note on this clone: The read terminates 3 residues before the CDR3 end, so the remaining end is supplied by the germline J gene. The chain joins TRBV19 to TRBJ1-2, with a possible D match to TRBD1 (5 bases). Trimming left V 6 bases short and J 0 bases short, with 14 bases between. The germline V gene has CDR1 LNHDA and CDR2 SQIVND (reference sequence). The CDR3 totals 15 residues. CDR3 bases read: TGTGCCAGTAGGACGGGGGTCCGAGCTAACTATGGC. Residues: CASRTGVRANYG. The full CDR3 reads CASRTGVRANYGYTF.

Notes on this clone: Sequencing ends 3 residues short of the CDR3 end; the germline J gene provides the rest. The chain couples TRBV29-1 to TRBJ2-7; 9 nucleotides match TRBD2. The CDR3 extends over 15 amino acids. The J segment lost 0 bases and the V segment lost 1 base, leaving 4 bases of the junction unmatched. The germline V gene encodes CDR1 SQVTM and CDR2 ANQGSEA. The CDR3 loop is CSVEAFSGGSYEQYF. The sequenced CDR3 bases are TGCAGCGTTGAAGCCTTTAGCGGGGGCTCCTACGAG.

A remark on this clone: Coverage ceases 3 residues before the CDR3 finishes, and the germline J gene fills in the end. This chain uses TRBV20-1 with TRBJ2-1, with TRBD1 matching 11 bases. The CDR3 length is 15 residues. Germline CDR1 is DFQATT and CDR2 is SNEGSKA (reference sequence). The J segment lost 1 base and the V segment lost 6 bases, leaving 5 bases of the junction unmatched. Partial CDR3 DNA: TGCAGTGCAAAAGGGACAGGGGGGTCCTACAATGAG. Translating it yields CSAKGTGGSYNE. The complete CDR3 protein is CSAKGTGGSYNEQFF.

Concerning this clone itself: The DNA ends 3 residues before the CDR3 does, and the rest of the CDR3 is filled in from the germline J gene. This chain joins TRBV19 and TRBJ2-2, with TRBD2 as a possible D gene (5 bases). Germline CDR1 LNHDA, CDR2 SQIVND (reference sequence). The V gene lost 5 bases and the J gene lost 6 bases, with 7 bases spanning the gap. There are 12 residues in the CDR3. CDR3 protein: CASSLGAGELFF. CDR3 DNA (partial): TGTGCCAGTAGTCTCGGGGCCGGGGAG.

As regards this clone: The read ends 3 residues shy of where the CDR3 ends; the end is completed using the germline J gene. The chain carries TRBV7-9 and TRBJ2-7; 12 bases are a match to TRBD1. CDR1 and CDR2 from the germline V gene are SEHNR and FQNEAQ (reference sequence). The CDR3 consists of 15 residues. Trimming cost V 5 bases and J 4 bases; bases outside gene matches: 6. The CDR3 spells CASSEGQGAGYEQYF. The sequenced part of the CDR3 DNA is TGTGCCAGCAGCGAGGGACAGGGGGCCGGGTACGAG.

On this clone itself: The read ends 3 residues shy of where the CDR3 ends; the end is completed using the germline J gene. This chain links TRBV5-1 with TRBJ1-1; perhaps TRBD1 as D (5 bases). The CDR3 spans 11 residues. Trimming removed 5 bases at V and 7 bases at J, with 9 bases between. CDR1 is SGHRS and CDR2 is YFSETQ in the germline V gene. The covered CDR3 bases are TGCGCCAGCAGTGAGGGGTTTGAA. This translates into CASSEGFE. The CDR3 as a whole reads CASSEGFEAFF.

Comment on this clone: The read terminates 3 residues ahead of where the CDR3 ends, so the germline J gene completes it. The sample carries other DNA sequences with the same CDR3. This chain uses TRBV6-4 with TRBJ2-3; 9 nucleotides line up with TRBD2. The CDR3 is made up of 16 amino acids. Germline CDR1 is MRHNA and CDR2 is SNTAGT. Trimming took 3 bases from V and 5 from J; bases not matched to a gene: 9. The CDR3 sequence is CASSETASGGIDTQYF. The covered CDR3 bases are TGTGCCAGCAGTGAGACGGCCAGCGGGGGGATAGATACG.

Incomplete CDR3 DNA: TGTGCCAGCAGCATATTATCCCAAGAGACC. Residues: CASSILSQET. In full, the CDR3 is CASSILSQETQYF. The V gene is TRBV5-6, the J gene TRBJ2-5; D ambiguous. The read ends 3 residues early relative to the CDR3; the germline J gene fills the gap. V was shortened by 4 bases and J by 1 base, with 8 bases between the two germline ends. The germline gives CDR1 SGHDT, CDR2 YYEEEE. CDR3 length equals 13 residues.